This entry lists 15 T cell receptor beta chains sequenced from one sample in a study of cytomegalovirus exposure and HLA in healthy donors. Vbeta (60) and Jbeta (13) primers were used in the PCR. TCRdb's table, derived via immunoSEQ multiplex PCR, lists solely in-frame clones and lacks some. The sample includes under 200,000 clones, more than 65% of them seen just once. Sequenced input: PBMCs. The receptor set was obtained from a man aged 45-60 years in good health and CMV-seropositive.

The chain joins TRBV19 to TRBJ1-2; D is unclear. This CDR3 spans 14 amino acids. Germline CDR1 is LNHDA and CDR2 is SQIVND (reference sequence). V was cut by 6 bases and J by 5 bases, with 16 bases left in between. The CDR3 nucleotides are TGTGCCAGTAGCCCGAGGACGGGAACTTATGGCTACACCTTC. As protein: CASSPRTGTYGYTF.

This clone was recorded once. The V gene is TRBV7-9, the J gene TRBJ2-2, with unresolved D. This CDR3 region has 14 residues. CDR1 is SEHNR and CDR2 is FQNEAQ in the germline V gene (reference sequence). The V and J ends lost 5 bases and 4 bases respectively, with 11 bases between them. The chain's CDR3 is CASSLGGSTGELFF. The CDR3 nucleotides read TGTGCCAGCAGCCTCGGTGGTTCCACCGGGGAGCTGTTTTTT.

V gene TRBV5-1 combines with J gene TRBJ2-5; possible D gene TRBD2, 6 bases. Germline V gene sequence: CDR1 SGHRS, CDR2 YFSETQ. This CDR3 contains 13 residues. Trimming took off 2 bases at V and 4 bases at J, with 9 bases between the two ends. In DNA, the CDR3 is TGCGCCAGCAGCTTCGGAGCGGGAGAGACCCAGTACTTC. Translated, it gives CASSFGAGETQYF.

This clone was observed a few times. The CDR3 DNA reads TGCGCCAGCAGCCAAGAAGGGGGAGCTAACTATGGCTACACCTTC. Its translation: CASSQEGGANYGYTF. The chain is built from TRBV4-1 and TRBJ1-2; a weak D match, TRBD1 (6 bases). The CDR3 contains 15 residues. V gave up 0 bases and J gave up 0 bases, with 8 bases separating them. Germline CDR1 and CDR2: MGHRA and YSYEKL.

This clone was observed a handful of times. The CDR3 is CATRRGGVSYNEQFF. DNA for the CDR3: TGTGCCACCAGGCGCGGGGGTGTTTCTTACAATGAGCAGTTCTTC. The chain joins TRBV6-5 to TRBJ2-1; 7 bases align to TRBD2. The CDR3 sequence is 15 residues long. J lost 4 bases, V lost 10 bases, and 13 bases had no gene match. Germline-derived CDR1 and CDR2 are MNHEY and SVGAGI.

The rearrangement links TRBV27 to TRBJ2-1; TRBD2 matches at 9 bases. From germline, CDR1 is MNHEY and CDR2 SMNVEV (reference sequence). This CDR3 is built from 15 residues. J lost 5 bases, V lost 4 bases, and 6 bases had no gene match. CDR3 loop: CASSSRVAGDNEQFF. The CDR3, as DNA: TGTGCCAGCAGTTCCCGGGTAGCGGGAGACAATGAGCAGTTCTTC.

V is TRBV7-8 and J is TRBJ2-5, with TRBD1 identical over 7 bases. The CDR3 runs 15 residues. Germline V lookup: CDR1 SGHVS, CDR2 FQNEAQ. With V trimmed by 2 bases and J by 3 bases, 6 bases remained unmatched. The chain's CDR3 is CASSLNRGGEETQYF. The CDR3 DNA follows: TGTGCCAGCAGCTTAAACAGGGGTGGGGAAGAGACCCAGTACTTC.

The chain carries TRBV5-1 and TRBJ1-1; D remains unclear. Trimming cost V 4 bases and J 1 base, with 14 bases left between them. Germline loops: CDR1 SGHRS, CDR2 YFSETQ. The CDR3 loop spans 15 amino acids. The CDR3 DNA is TGCGCCAGCAGCCTAATGGACGGGAGGAACACTGAAGCTTTCTTT. Encoded protein: CASSLMDGRNTEAFF.

CDR3 coding DNA: TGTGCTAGCTCATTGAGGACAGGGTCATCCTACAATGAGCAGTTCTTC. Residues: CASSLRTGSSYNEQFF. The J gene is TRBJ2-1, the V gene TRBV7-7, with 8 positions matching TRBD1. The CDR3 extends over 16 amino acids. The germline CDR1 and CDR2 sequences are SSHAT and FNYEAQ (reference sequence).

This chain links TRBV9 with TRBJ1-5, with D perhaps matching TRBD1 (5 bases). The V gene's germline CDR1 is SGDLS and CDR2 YYNGEE. V dropped 3 bases and J dropped 6 bases, with 10 bases sitting between them. This CDR3 comprises 13 residues. CDR3 nucleotides: TGTGCCAGCAGCGGAGGGGAGGGTCAGCCCCAGCATTTT. Protein product: CASSGGEGQPQHF.

V gene TRBV18 combines with J gene TRBJ2-1; D call uncertain. The V end was cut by 1 base, the J end by 2 bases, with 9 bases between. The CDR3 is 15 residues long. The germline CDR1 and CDR2 sequences are KGHSH and LQKENI. Here the CDR3 reads CASSPQSRTYNEQFF. The CDR3 DNA follows: TGTGCCAGCTCACCACAGAGCAGGACCTACAATGAGCAGTTCTTC. The full variable domain, in which reference TRBV18 and TRBJ2-1 provide the parts outside the CDR3, is NAGVMQNPRHLVRRRGQEARLRCSPMKGHSHVYWYRQLPEEGLKFMVYLQKENIIDESGMPKERFSAEFPKEGPSILRIQQVVRGDSAAYFCASSPQSRTYNEQFFGPGTRLTVL.

V is TRBV19 and J is TRBJ1-2, with D perhaps matching TRBD1 (6 bases). Trimming took 4 bases from V and 5 from J, leaving 20 bases between them. Germline-derived CDR1 and CDR2 are LNHDA and SQIVND (reference sequence). CDR3 length: 16 residues. The CDR3 loop reads CASSSSGEGRRYGYTF. DNA for the CDR3: TGTGCCAGTAGTAGCTCAGGGGAAGGTCGGCGGTATGGCTACACCTTC.

This clone was seen more than once but under ten times. The J gene is TRBJ1-5, the V gene TRBV6-6; the D is unclear. V lost 3 bases and J 3 bases, leaving 15 bases between the germline ends. CDR1 and CDR2 from the germline V gene are MNHNY and SVGAGI (reference sequence). CDR3 length: 16 residues. As DNA, the CDR3 is TGTGCCAGCAGTTATGGTGGTATGGGAGACAATCAGCCCCAGCATTTT. As protein: CASSYGGMGDNQPQHF.

The chain links TRBV6-1 to TRBJ2-1, with 9 bases lining up with TRBD1. The J segment lost 3 bases and the V segment lost 5 bases, leaving 2 bases of the junction unmatched. This CDR3 comprises 14 residues. Germline CDR1 and CDR2: MNHNS and SASEGT. CDR3: CASSPGQGYNEQFF. CDR3 DNA sequence: TGTGCCAGCAGTCCGGGACAGGGCTACAATGAGCAGTTCTTC.

The gene calls are TRBV2 and TRBJ1-6; D uncertain. This CDR3 contains 14 residues. CDR1 and CDR2 (germline): SNHLY, FYNNEI. V was shortened by 3 bases and J by 9 bases, with 12 bases between the two germline ends. CDR3 sequence (DNA): TGTGCCAGCAGTGAGGCCGGGTATGGTTCACCCCTCCACTTT. Encoded protein: CASSEAGYGSPLHF.